This T cell receptor (beta chain) came from a study of beta chain features in type 1 diabetes. Overall study findings and caveats: Among type 1 diabetes patients, VDJ junctions had fewer insertions and more deletions. For Type 1 diabetes patients, all four CD4+ subsets carried TCRB CDR3s that were moderately but significantly shorter.

The V and J ends lost 1 base and 9 bases respectively, with 7 bases between them. Germline V gene sequence: CDR1 LGHNA, CDR2 YSLEER. The CDR3 is 12 residues long. As to this clone: Antigen: not known.

Every donor had blood drawn once into heparin, roughly 0.11 L on average. Reverse transcribing all isolated RNA meant expressed TCRB transcripts were sequenced. Some clones are missing from TCRdb's copy, which holds only in-frame ones; the method was immunoSEQ multiplex PCR. Found here are roughly 260,000 clones, roughly 22% of them singletons; the top ten hold 0.028%. V is TRBV4-3 and J is TRBJ2-1, with D perhaps matching TRBD2 (6 bases). The sample taken for sequencing was naive CD4+ T cells from blood. The receptor was isolated from a woman between 40 and 55 years old with type 1 diabetes. As DNA, the CDR3 is TGCGCCAGCAGCCAAGTGCGGGGTGAGCAGTTCTTC. It is translated as CASSQVRGEQFF.